This is a list of T cell receptor beta chains from one sample in a study of control samples from healthy donors and cancer patients. The repertoire was sequenced with immunoSEQ multiplex PCR; TCRdb's copy has only in-frame clones and lacks some. The sample carries about 89,000 clones, 85% recorded once. The material sequenced was blood. The receptor source for this set is a woman aged 40 to 50 in good health. Both conserved end residues are part of each CDR3. Fields, in order: J gene, V gene, CDR3 protein.

J: TRBJ2-1
V: TRBV2
CDR3: CASRAPQVSSYNEQFF

J: TRBJ1-1
V: TRBV5-4
CDR3: CASSPRGGGSNTEAFF

J: TRBJ1-1
V: TRBV13
CDR3: CASSPKRTNTEAFF

J: TRBJ1-2
V: TRBV6-2/TRBV6-3
CDR3: CASSYDRDNYGYTF

J: TRBJ2-1
V: TRBV5-5
CDR3: CASSLAASDRAQFF

J: TRBJ2-7
V: TRBV27
CDR3: CASSFGTGEEYEQYF

J: TRBJ1-2
V: TRBV15
CDR3: CATSRGGSVNGYTF

J: TRBJ2-3
V: TRBV24-1
CDR3: CATSDLSGNRPDTQYF

J: TRBJ1-2
V: TRBV6-1
CDR3: CASSSVKPVNGYTF

J: TRBJ1-3
V: TRBV12-5
CDR3: CASGLGQGREGNTIYF

J: TRBJ1-3
V: TRBV19
CDR3: CASSTLPGADSGNTIYF

J: TRBJ1-3
V: TRBV29-1
CDR3: CSVEDLGNTIYF

J: TRBJ2-2
V: TRBV19
CDR3: CASTPGQLNTGELFF

J: TRBJ2-3
V: TRBV6-6
CDR3: CASAPLGDTQYF

J: TRBJ2-1
V: TRBV7-9
CDR3: CASSHSRQAIAGKEQFF

J: TRBJ1-5
V: TRBV4-1
CDR3: CASSQEGRYQSLSNQPQHF

J: TRBJ2-2
V: TRBV3-1/TRBV3-2
CDR3: CASSQNLRNRGRTGELFF

J: TRBJ1-1
V: TRBV5-1
CDR3: CASEQGPSLNTEAFF

J: TRBJ1-2
V: TRBV13
CDR3: CASSLGLRGGYGYTF

J: TRBJ1-1
V: TRBV7-2
CDR3: CASSLALGGNTEAFF

J: TRBJ1-1
V: TRBV14
CDR3: CASSLGRARPFF

J: TRBJ2-3
V: TRBV3-1/TRBV3-2
CDR3: CASTPRGGWADTQYF

J: TRBJ2-7
V: TRBV7-2
CDR3: CASSLSAGGMDEQYF

J: TRBJ2-1
V: TRBV5-1
CDR3: CASSLRQGVGNEQFF

J: TRBJ2-5
V: TRBV5-4
CDR3: CASSPDSRETQYF

J: TRBJ2-1
V: TRBV10-1
CDR3: CASSEGVSTYNEQFF

J: TRBJ1-1
V: TRBV19
CDR3: CASRSANTEAFF

J: TRBJ1-2
V: TRBV6-6
CDR3: CASSYDASGGYTF

J: TRBJ1-1
V: TRBV6-5
CDR3: CASSQTWGFGAFF

J: TRBJ2-7
V: TRBV27
CDR3: CASSFTGTGHRNEQYF

J: TRBJ2-1
V: TRBV6-2/TRBV6-3
CDR3: CASSYFGGSGNEQFF

J: TRBJ1-5
V: TRBV18
CDR3: CASSPYLLGGSNQPQHF

J: TRBJ2-3
V: TRBV6-1
CDR3: CASSDPGTGGQYF

J: TRBJ2-2
V: TRBV3-1/TRBV3-2
CDR3: CAGSQVSPGSRKGAGELFF

J: TRBJ1-2
V: TRBV6-5
CDR3: CASRDGTGDGYTF

J: TRBJ1-1
V: TRBV10-3
CDR3: CAISELDTEAFF

J: TRBJ2-1
V: TRBV11-3
CDR3: CASSLQGSMGEQFF

J: TRBJ1-5
V: TRBV12-3/TRBV12-4
CDR3: CASSLLLGPQHF

J: TRBJ1-5
V: TRBV5-1
CDR3: CASSTGTGNEPQHF

J: TRBJ1-5
V: TRBV7-9
CDR3: CASSPQGGGNQPQHF

J: TRBJ2-3
V: TRBV5-1
CDR3: CASSRTSGGTDTQYF

J: TRBJ1-5
V: TRBV9
CDR3: CASSVEGAPNQPQHF

J: TRBJ2-1
V: TRBV13
CDR3: CASSSRDFPYNEQFF

J: TRBJ2-3
V: TRBV10-1
CDR3: CASSESDSTDTQYF

J: TRBJ1-2
V: TRBV30
CDR3: CAFGGKGARGYTF